This TCR beta chain came from a study of technical replicates of blood from a handful of donors. This CDR3 region has 14 residues. V shed 4 bases and J 7 bases; nucleotides not matched to a gene: 2. Germline V lookup: CDR1 SGHRS, CDR2 YFSETQ. The count of this clone is one. Assay: immunoSEQ multiplex PCR; the TCRdb copy retains only in-frame clones and omits some. Among under 65,000 clones listed, about 96% were seen once. The clonotype was recovered from a human donor in good health. The chain recombines TRBV5-1 with TRBJ2-1; 13 bases are shared with TRBD2. Source material: T cells isolated from PBMCs. The CDR3 is CASSGGLAGNEQFF. As DNA, the CDR3 is TGCGCCAGCAGCGGGGGACTAGCGGGGAATGAGCAGTTCTTC.